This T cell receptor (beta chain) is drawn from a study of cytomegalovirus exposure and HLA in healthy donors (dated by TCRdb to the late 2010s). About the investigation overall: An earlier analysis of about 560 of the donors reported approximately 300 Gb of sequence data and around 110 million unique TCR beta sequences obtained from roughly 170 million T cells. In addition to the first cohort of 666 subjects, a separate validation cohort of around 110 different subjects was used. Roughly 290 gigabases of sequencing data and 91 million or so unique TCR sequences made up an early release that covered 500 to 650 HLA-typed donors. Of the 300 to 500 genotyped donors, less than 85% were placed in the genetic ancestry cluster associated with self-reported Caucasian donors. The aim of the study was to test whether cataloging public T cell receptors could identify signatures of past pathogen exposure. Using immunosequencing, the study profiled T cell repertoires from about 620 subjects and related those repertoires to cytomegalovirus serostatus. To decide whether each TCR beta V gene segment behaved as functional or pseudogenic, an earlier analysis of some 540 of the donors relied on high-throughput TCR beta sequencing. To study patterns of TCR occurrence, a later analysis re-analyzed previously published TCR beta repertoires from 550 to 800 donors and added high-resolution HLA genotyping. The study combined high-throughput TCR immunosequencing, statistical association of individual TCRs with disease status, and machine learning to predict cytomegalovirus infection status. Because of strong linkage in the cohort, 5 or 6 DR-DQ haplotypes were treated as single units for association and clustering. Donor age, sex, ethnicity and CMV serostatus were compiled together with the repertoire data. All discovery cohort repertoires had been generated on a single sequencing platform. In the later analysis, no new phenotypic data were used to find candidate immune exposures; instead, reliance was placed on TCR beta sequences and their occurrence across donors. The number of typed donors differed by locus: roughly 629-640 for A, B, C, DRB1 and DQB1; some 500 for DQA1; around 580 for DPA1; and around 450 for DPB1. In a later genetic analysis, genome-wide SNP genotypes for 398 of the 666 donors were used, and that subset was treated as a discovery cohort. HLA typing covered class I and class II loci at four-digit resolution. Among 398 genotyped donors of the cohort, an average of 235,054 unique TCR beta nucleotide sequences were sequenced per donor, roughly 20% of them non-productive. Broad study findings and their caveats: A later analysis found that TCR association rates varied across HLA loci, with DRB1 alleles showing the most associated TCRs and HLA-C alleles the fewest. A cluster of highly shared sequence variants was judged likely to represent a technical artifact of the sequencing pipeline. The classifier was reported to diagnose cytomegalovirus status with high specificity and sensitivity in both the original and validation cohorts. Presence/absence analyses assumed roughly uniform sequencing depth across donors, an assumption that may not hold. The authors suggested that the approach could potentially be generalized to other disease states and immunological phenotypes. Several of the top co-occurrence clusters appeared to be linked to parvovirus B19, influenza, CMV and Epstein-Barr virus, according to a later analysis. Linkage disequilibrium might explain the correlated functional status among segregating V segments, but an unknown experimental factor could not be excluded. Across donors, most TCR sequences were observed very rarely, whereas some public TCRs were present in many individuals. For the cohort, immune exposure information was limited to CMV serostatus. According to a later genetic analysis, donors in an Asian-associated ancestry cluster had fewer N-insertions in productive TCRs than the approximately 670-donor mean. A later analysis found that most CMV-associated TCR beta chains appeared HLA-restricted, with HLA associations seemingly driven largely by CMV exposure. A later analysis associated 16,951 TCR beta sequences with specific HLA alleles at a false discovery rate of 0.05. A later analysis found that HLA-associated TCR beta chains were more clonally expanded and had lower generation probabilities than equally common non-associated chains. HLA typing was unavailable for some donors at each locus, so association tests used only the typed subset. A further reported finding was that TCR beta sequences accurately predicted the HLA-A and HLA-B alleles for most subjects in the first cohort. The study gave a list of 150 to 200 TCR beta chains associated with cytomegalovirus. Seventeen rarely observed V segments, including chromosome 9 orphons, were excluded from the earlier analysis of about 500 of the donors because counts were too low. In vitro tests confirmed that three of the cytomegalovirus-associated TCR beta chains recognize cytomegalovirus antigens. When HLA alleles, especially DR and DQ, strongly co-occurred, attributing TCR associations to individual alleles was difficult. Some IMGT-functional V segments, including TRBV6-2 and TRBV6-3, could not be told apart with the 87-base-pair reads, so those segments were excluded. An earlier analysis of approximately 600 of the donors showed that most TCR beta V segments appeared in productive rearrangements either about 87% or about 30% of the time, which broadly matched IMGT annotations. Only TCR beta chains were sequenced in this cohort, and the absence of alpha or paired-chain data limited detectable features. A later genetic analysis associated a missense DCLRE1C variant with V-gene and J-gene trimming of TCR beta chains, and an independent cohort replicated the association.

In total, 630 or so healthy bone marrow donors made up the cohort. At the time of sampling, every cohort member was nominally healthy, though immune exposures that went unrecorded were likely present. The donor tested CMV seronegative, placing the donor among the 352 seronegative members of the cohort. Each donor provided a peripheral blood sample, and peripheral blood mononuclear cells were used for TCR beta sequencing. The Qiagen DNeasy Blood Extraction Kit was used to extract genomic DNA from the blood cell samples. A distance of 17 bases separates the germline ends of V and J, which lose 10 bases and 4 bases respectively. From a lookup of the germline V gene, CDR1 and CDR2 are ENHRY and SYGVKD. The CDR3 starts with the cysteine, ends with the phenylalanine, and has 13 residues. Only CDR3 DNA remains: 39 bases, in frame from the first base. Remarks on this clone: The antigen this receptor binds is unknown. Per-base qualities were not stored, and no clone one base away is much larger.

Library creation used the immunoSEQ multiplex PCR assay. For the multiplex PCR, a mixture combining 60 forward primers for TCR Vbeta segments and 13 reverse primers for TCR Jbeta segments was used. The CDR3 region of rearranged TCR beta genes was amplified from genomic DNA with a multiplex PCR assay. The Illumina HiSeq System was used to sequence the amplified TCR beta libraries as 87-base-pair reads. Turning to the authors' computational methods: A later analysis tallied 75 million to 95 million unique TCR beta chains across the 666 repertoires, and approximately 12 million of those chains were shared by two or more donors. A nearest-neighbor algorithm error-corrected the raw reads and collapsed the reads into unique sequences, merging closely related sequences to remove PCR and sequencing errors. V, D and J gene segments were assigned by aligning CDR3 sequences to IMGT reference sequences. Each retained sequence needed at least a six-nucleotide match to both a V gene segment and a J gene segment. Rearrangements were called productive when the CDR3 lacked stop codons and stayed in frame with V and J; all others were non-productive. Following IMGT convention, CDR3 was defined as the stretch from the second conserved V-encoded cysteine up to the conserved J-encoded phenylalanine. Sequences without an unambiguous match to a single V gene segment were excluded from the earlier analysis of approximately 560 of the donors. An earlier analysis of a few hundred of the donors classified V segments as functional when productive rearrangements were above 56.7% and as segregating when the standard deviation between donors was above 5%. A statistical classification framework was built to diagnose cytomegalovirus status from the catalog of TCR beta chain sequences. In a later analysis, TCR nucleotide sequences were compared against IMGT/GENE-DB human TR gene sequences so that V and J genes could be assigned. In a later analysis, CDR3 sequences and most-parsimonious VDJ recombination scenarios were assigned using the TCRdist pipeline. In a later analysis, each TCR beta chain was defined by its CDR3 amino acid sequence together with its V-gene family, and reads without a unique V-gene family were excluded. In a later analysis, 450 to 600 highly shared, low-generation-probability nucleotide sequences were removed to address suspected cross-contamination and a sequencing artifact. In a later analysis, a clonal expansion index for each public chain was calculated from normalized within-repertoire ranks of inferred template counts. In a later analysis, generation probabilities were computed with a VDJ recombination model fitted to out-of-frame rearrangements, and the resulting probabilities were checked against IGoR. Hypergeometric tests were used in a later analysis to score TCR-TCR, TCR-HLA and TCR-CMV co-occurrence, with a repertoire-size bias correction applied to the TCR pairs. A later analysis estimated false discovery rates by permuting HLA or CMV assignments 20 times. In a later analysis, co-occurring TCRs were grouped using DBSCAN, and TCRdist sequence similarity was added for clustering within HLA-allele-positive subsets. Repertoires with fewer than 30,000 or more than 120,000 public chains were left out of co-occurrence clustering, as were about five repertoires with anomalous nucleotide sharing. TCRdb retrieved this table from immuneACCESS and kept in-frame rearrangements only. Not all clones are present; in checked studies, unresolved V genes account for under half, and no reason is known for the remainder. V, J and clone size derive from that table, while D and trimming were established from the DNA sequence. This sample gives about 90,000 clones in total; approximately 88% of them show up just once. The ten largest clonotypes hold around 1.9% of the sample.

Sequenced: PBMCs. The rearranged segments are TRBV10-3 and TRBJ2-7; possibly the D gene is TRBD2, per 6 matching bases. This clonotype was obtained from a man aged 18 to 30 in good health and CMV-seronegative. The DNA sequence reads TGTGCCACCTCGGGACTCGACTCATACGAGCAGTACTTC. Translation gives CATSGLDSYEQYF.